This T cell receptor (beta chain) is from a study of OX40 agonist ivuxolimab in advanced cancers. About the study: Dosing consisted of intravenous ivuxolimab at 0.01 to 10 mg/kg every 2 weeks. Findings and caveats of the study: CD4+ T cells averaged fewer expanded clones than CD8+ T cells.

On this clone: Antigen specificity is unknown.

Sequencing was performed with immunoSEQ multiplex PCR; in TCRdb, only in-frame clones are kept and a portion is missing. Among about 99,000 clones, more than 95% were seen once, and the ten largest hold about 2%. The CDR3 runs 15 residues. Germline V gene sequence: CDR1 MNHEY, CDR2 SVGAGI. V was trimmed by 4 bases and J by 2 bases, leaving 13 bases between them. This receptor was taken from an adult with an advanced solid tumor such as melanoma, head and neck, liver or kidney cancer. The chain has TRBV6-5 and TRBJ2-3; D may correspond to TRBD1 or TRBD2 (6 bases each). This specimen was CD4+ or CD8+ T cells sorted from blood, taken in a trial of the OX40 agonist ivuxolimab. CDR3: CASSLGGTITDTQYF. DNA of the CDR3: TGTGCCAGCAGTTTGGGGGGCACTATCACAGATACGCAGTATTTT.